This TCR beta chain was documented in a study of control samples from healthy donors and cancer patients. This CDR3 is 15 amino acids long. V gave up 4 bases and J gave up 4 bases; unmatched junction bases: 6. Germline values: CDR1 SGHRS, CDR2 YFSETQ. Generated by immunoSEQ multiplex PCR, the TCRdb table keeps only in-frame clones and is missing some. The table has about 59,000 clones, more than 70% seen once; the top ten hold approximately 12%. As concerns this clone: The same CDR3 can be traced to other DNA sequences in this sample.

This receptor was identified in an older woman with lung cancer. This sequence joins TRBV5-1 and TRBJ2-3; 10 bases are a match to TRBD2. Sequencing was performed on PBMCs. In DNA, the CDR3 is TGCGCCAGCAGCAGGACTAGCGGCCGTGCAGATACGCAGTATTTT. Protein: CASSRTSGRADTQYF. Drawing the rest from reference TRBV5-1 and TRBJ2-3, the complete variable domain is KAGVTQTPRYLIKTRGQQVTLSCSPISGHRSVSWYQQTPGQGLQFLFEYFSETQRNKGNFPGRFSGRQFSNSRSEMNVSTLELGDSALYLCASSRTSGRADTQYFGPGTRLTVL.